This note documents a single T cell receptor beta chain sequence. Investigators made cDNA in eight separate reactions per sample. TCRdb processed the 5' RACE reads again and assigns one entry to each CDR3 protein, with no DNA. The record lists hundreds of thousands of distinct CDR3 sequences, of which the ten most abundant hold 2% to 2.5%. This specimen comes from a study of monozygotic twins with inflammatory bowel disease. The CDR3 is made up of 15 amino acids. The V gene's germline CDR1 is SGHVS and CDR2 FQNEAQ. Sequenced sample: blood. V is TRBV7-8 and J is TRBJ2-1; with no DNA, the TCRdb D assignment of TRBD1 cannot be verified. This clonotype originated in a human donor with ulcerative colitis or Crohn's disease, or a healthy co-twin of an affected twin (not recorded which). CDR3 in amino acids: CASSLWDSSYNEQFF.